This T cell receptor (beta chain) is drawn from a study of blood T cell repertoires in COVID-19. Germline V gene data show CDR1 as SEHNR and CDR2 as FQNEAQ (reference sequence). The V segment lost 5 bases and the J segment 8 bases; nucleotides outside the gene matches: 8. There are 14 residues in the CDR3. Clones were read by immunoSEQ multiplex PCR, and TCRdb kept only the in-frame ones, dropping some. The sample lists about 94,000 clones, about 74% seen once, with about half in the top ten. The chain joins TRBV7-9 to TRBJ1-4; TRBD1 matches at 7 bases. This sequence originates from a human donor in a cohort sampled during active COVID-19. The specimen sequenced was peripheral blood. The CDR3 here is CASSVLQGGEKLFF. The CDR3 DNA reads TGTGCCAGCAGCGTCCTCCAGGGGGGCGAAAAACTGTTTTTT.